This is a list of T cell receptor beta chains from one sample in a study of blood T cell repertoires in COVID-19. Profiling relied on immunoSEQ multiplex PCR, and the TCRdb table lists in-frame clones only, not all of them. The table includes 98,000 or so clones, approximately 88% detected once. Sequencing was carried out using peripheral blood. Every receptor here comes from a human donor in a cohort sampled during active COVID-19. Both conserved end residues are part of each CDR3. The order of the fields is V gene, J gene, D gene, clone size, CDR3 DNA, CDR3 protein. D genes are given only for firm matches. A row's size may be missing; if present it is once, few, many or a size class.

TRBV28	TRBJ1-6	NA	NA	TGTGCCAGCAGTCCAGGGGACATTAGAACGTCACCCCTCCACTTT	CASSPGDIRTSPLHF
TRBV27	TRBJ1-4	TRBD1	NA	TGTGCCAGCAGTAGGGGTGGACAGGGGGGTGAAAAACTGTTTTTT	CASSRGGQGGEKLFF
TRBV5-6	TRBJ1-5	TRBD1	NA	TGTGCCAGCAGCTTTTGGACAGGGTTCAATAGCAATCAGCCCCAGCATTTT	CASSFWTGFNSNQPQHF
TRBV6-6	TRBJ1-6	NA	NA	TGTGCCAGCAGTTACTCTTCAGGGTTGGACAATTCACCCCTCCACTTT	CASSYSSGLDNSPLHF
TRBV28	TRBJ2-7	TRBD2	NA	TGTGCCAGCAGTTTATCCGCGGGGGGGCCCAGTAGCGAGCAGTACTTC	CASSLSAGGPSSEQYF
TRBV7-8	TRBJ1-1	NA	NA	TGTGCCAGCAGCTTAGGAGAAGCGAACACTGAAGCTTTCTTT	CASSLGEANTEAFF
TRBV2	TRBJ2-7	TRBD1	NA	TGTGCCAGCAGCCGGGACAGGATATCCTACGAGCAGTACTTC	CASSRDRISYEQYF
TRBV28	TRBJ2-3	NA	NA	TGTGCCAGCAGTTTACGGGGGCGGGAGCGGACAGATACGCAGTATTTT	CASSLRGRERTDTQYF
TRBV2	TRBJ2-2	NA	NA	TGTGCCAGCAGACCAGGGATCACCGGGGAGCTGTTTTTT	CASRPGITGELFF
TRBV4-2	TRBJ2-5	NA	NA	TGTGCCAGCAGCCAAGCATATGGCAGGCGAGAGACCCAGTACTTC	CASSQAYGRRETQYF
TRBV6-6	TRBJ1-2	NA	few	TGTGCCAGCAGGGTCGGGGAGACTAACTATGGCTACACCTTC	CASRVGETNYGYTF
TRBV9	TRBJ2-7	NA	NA	TGTGCCAGCAGCGCCAGCGGAACCTACGAGCAGTACTTC	CASSASGTYEQYF
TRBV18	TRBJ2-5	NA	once	TGTGCCAGCTCACCAGGGACTCAAGAGACCCAGTACTTC	CASSPGTQETQYF
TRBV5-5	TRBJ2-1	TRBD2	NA	TGTGCCAGCAGCTCGTTAGCGGGACCCTACAATGAGCAGTTCTTC	CASSSLAGPYNEQFF
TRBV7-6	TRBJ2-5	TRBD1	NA	TGTGCCAGCAGCTTAGAATCCCGGACAGGGCCGGGGGAGACCCAGTACTTC	CASSLESRTGPGETQYF
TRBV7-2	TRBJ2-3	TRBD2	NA	TGTGCCAGCAGCCCGACAGGTAGCGGGGGGGCCCGATATACGCAGTATTTT	CASSPTGSGGARYTQYF
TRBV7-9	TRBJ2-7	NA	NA	TGTGCCAGCAGCTTATTGAACCGGGACGAGCAGTACTTC	CASSLLNRDEQYF
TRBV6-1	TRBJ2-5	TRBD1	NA	TGTGCCAGCAGTGACCGGGACAGCCAAGAGACCCAGTACTTC	CASSDRDSQETQYF
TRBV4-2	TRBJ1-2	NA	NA	TGTGCCAGCAGCCAGCAGGGCGCGGATGCCCTCTATGGCTACACCTTC	CASSQQGADALYGYTF
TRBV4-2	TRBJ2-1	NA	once	TGTGCCAGCAGCCAAGATTGGCTGGATGAGCAGTTCTTC	CASSQDWLDEQFF
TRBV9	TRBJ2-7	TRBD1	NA	TGTGCCAGCGGACAGGGCAACTCCTACGAGCAGTACTTC	CASGQGNSYEQYF
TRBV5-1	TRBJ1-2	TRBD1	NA	TGCGCCAGCAGCTTAGGACAGGGAAGGGGCTACACCTTC	CASSLGQGRGYTF
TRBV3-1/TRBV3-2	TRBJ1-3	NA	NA	TGTGCCAGCAGCCAAGAACCACGGACAAGAGCTGGAAACACCATATATTTT	CASSQEPRTRAGNTIYF
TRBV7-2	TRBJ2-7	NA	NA	TGTGCCAGCAGCTCGGGGGTGGGTCGGGAGCAGTACTTC	CASSSGVGREQYF
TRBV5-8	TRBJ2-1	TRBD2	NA	TGTGCCAGCAGCTCGCCAGCGGGAGTGGGGTACAATGAGCAGTTCTTC	CASSSPAGVGYNEQFF
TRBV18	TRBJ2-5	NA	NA	TGTGCCAGCTCCCTGGTGGAGGGGGAGACCCAGTACTTC	CASSLVEGETQYF
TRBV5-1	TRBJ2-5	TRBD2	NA	TGCGCCAGCAGCCTAGGGACTAGCGGGAGCGCCGTGGGAGAGACCCAGTACTTC	CASSLGTSGSAVGETQYF
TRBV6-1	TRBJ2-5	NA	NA	TGTGCCAGCAGTGAAGGCAGGGGACAGACCCAGTACTTC	CASSEGRGQTQYF
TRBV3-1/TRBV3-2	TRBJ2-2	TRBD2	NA	TGTGCCAGCAGCCCGGGGGGGCCGGGGATTAACACCGGGGAGCTGTTTTTT	CASSPGGPGINTGELFF
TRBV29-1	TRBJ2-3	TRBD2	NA	TGCAGCGCTTCGACTAGCGGGAGTACAGATACGCAGTATTTT	CSASTSGSTDTQYF
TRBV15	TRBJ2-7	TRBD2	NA	TGTGCCACCAGCAGGGGTAGCGGGAGTAACACAGGGGACGAGCAGTACTTC	CATSRGSGSNTGDEQYF
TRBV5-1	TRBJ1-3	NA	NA	TGCGCCAGCAGCTTGGAAGGGACAAAAGGAAACACCATATATTTT	CASSLEGTKGNTIYF
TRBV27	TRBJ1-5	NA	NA	TGTGCCAGCAGAGCGCAAGGCGGTTCGAGCAATCAGCCCCAGCATTTT	CASRAQGGSSNQPQHF
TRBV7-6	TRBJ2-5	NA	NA	TGTGCCAGCAGCTTATCGCGCTTGGAGACCCAGTACTTC	CASSLSRLETQYF
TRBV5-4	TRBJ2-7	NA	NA	TGTGCCAGCAGCTTAAAAAGCCGGAGCTCCTACGAGCAGTACTTC	CASSLKSRSSYEQYF
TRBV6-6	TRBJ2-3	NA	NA	TGTGCCAGCAGTTATGGTCAGGGGACAGATACGCAGTATTTT	CASSYGQGTDTQYF
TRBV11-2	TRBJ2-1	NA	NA	TGTGCCAGCAGCTTAGAGTTTCAGCGGGTAAACAATGAGCAGTTCTTC	CASSLEFQRVNNEQFF
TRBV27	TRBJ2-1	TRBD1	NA	TGTGCCAGCAGCCCCACTCCGACAGGGGGCCGATGGAGCTCCTACAATGAGCAGTTCTTC	CASSPTPTGGRWSSYNEQFF
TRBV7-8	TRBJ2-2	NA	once	TGTGCCAGCAGCCCGACCCGGGTTTGGGGCACGAACACCGGGGAGCTGTTTTTT	CASSPTRVWGTNTGELFF
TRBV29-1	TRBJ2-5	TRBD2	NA	TGCAGCGTTGAAGAGCTAGCGGGGAGGGGAGAGACCCAGTACTTC	CSVEELAGRGETQYF
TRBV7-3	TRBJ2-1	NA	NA	TGTGCCAGCAGCTTGGGACTTTCATACAATGAGCAGTTCTTC	CASSLGLSYNEQFF
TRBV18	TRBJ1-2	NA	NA	TGTGCCAGCTCACAGGAGAACTATGGCTACACCTTC	CASSQENYGYTF
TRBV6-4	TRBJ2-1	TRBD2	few	TGTGCCAGCAGTCCATCCCCCGGGGGGGTCAATGAGCAGTTCTTC	CASSPSPGGVNEQFF
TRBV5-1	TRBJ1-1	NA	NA	TGCGCCAGCAGCCCACTTCTGAACACTGAAGCTTTCTTT	CASSPLLNTEAFF
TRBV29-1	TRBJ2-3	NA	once	TGCAGCGTTGTAACGGGGGACACAGATACGCAGTATTTT	CSVVTGDTDTQYF
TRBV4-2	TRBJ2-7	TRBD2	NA	TGTGCCAGCAGCCCTCTAGCGGGAGTGTCCTACGAGCAGTACTTC	CASSPLAGVSYEQYF
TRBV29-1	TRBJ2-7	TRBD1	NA	TGCAGCGTTCAACAGGGGGAGCAGTACTTC	CSVQQGEQYF
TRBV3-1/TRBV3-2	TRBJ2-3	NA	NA	TGTGCCAGCAGCCAAGGTTTCGAGGCAGCCATATCCACAGATACGCAGTATTTT	CASSQGFEAAISTDTQYF
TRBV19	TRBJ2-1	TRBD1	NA	TGTGCCAGTAGTCTGACAGGGGTTTCGTACAATGAGCAGTTCTTC	CASSLTGVSYNEQFF
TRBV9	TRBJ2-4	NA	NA	TGTGCCAGCAGCGTAGAGTCTGAGGAAAACATTCAGTACTTC	CASSVESEENIQYF
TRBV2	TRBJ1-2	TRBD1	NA	TGTGCCAGCAGGGGGGACAGGGTGGGCTATGGCTACACCTTC	CASRGDRVGYGYTF
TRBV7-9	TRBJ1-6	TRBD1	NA	TGTGCCAGCAGCACCTCGGACAGGGATAACTCACCCCTCCACTTT	CASSTSDRDNSPLHF
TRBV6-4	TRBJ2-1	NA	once	TGTGCCAGCAGTGAAAATAGCGGAACCTACAATGAGCAGTTCTTC	CASSENSGTYNEQFF
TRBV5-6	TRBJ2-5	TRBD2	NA	TGTGCCAGCAGCCTCCAGCGGGGAGGGGTTGAGACCCAGTACTTC	CASSLQRGGVETQYF